This T cell receptor (beta chain) was documented in a study of cytomegalovirus exposure and HLA in healthy donors. Per germline, CDR1 SNHLY and CDR2 FYNNEI. The length of the CDR3 is 13 residues. Germline trimming cut 9 bases from V and 4 bases from J; bases unmatched to any gene: 8. On this clone itself: Its antigen is not identified.

The PCR made use of 60 Vbeta and 13 Jbeta primers. Sequenced by immunoSEQ multiplex PCR; TCRdb stores in-frame clones only, minus some. Altogether 130,000 to 150,000 clones are present, over 65% being singletons, with the ten largest covering approximately 13%. Notes on the study in general: High specificity and sensitivity for cytomegalovirus status were reported for the classifier.

This receptor was taken from a man aged 35-49 years in good health and CMV-seropositive. Sequencing input: PBMCs. The V and J genes are TRBV2 and TRBJ1-1, with 7 bases matching TRBD1. The CDR3 nucleotides are TGTGCCAGTCGATACAGGGGTGGCACTGAAGCTTTCTTT. The encoded protein is CASRYRGGTEAFF.